This T cell receptor (beta chain) was obtained from a study of blood T cell repertoires in COVID-19. The wider study: The United States, Italy and Spain supplied acute and convalescent COVID-19 samples.

Between the trimmed V and J ends, which lost 2 bases and 1 base, there was a span of 5 bases. Germline V gene lookup returns CDR1 MNHEY and CDR2 SVGEGT. The CDR3 extends over 13 amino acids. Assay: immunoSEQ multiplex PCR; the TCRdb copy retains only in-frame clones and omits some. The table has tens of thousands of clones, roughly four fifths seen once; the top ten hold more than 9%. The clonotype comes from a man in his 60s with acute or convalescent COVID-19. Sequenced input: peripheral blood. The chain joins TRBV6-2 or TRBV6-3 to TRBJ2-5; D not resolved. This chain's CDR3 is CASSYLRQETQYF. CDR3 DNA: TGTGCCAGCAGTTACCTACGCCAAGAGACCCAGTACTTC.